These 23 T cell receptor beta chains share one sample of origin, sequenced in a study of CD8 T cells in ankylosing spondylitis. TCRdb reanalysed the 5' RACE reads using MiXCR and keeps one entry per CDR3 protein. Of 150,000 to 250,000 distinct CDR3 sequences listed, 10% to 15% were seen once; the top ten hold more than 15%. Sample: blood, either unsorted or a sorted T cell fraction (not recorded which). These receptors came from a male donor with ankylosing spondylitis or in good health (not recorded which).

This clonotype was observed a handful of times. V and J are TRBV11-2 and TRBJ2-7; 7 bases align to TRBD2. This CDR3 has 15 residues. The ends lost 2 bases at V and 0 bases at J; junction bases unmatched: 4. CDR1 is SGHAT and CDR2 is FQNNGV in the germline V gene. This chain's CDR3 is CASSLSLAASYEQYF. The DNA of the CDR3 is TGTGCCAGCAGCTTAAGTCTAGCGGCCTCCTACGAGCAGTACTTC.

There are a few counts of this clonotype. This chain connects TRBV27 to TRBJ2-7; no reliable D call. Germline lookup yields CDR1 MNHEY and CDR2 SMNVEV (reference sequence). The V end was cut by 3 bases, the J end by 6 bases, with 12 bases between. This CDR3 has 13 amino acids. CDR3 protein: CASSFGGSSEQYF. The CDR3 DNA is TGTGCCAGCAGTTTCGGTGGGTCGAGCGAGCAGTACTTC.

This clonotype was detected only a few times. The junction departs from germline at one end; a sequencing error may be responsible. The V call is TRBV7-9, the J call TRBJ2-1; 8 bases are shared with TRBD2. Germline V lookup: CDR1 SEHNR, CDR2 FQNEAQ (reference sequence). This CDR3 has 13 residues. The DNA for the CDR3 is TGTGCCAGCAGCCTAGCGGGCCTCAATGAGCAGTTCTTC. The encoded protein is CASSLAGLNEQFF.

V and J are TRBV12-3 or TRBV12-4 and TRBJ1-1; no clear D gene. The V end lost 3 bases, the J end lost 6 bases, and 11 bases lay between the germline ends. The CDR3 contains 13 residues. CDR3 protein: CASSFSTLAEAFF. The CDR3, as DNA: TGTGCCAGCAGTTTCTCCACCTTGGCTGAAGCTTTCTTT.

The CDR3 coding sequence is TGTGCCAGAGGAGTTCAGAACACCGGGGAGCTGTTTTTT. Its translation: CARGVQNTGELFF. The chain has TRBV2 and TRBJ2-2, with D unclear. With 9 bases removed from V and 1 base from J, the gap between germline ends came to 9 bases. Germline assignment: CDR1 SNHLY and CDR2 FYNNEI. CDR3 length: 13 residues.

This chain connects TRBV7-2 to TRBJ1-3; maybe TRBD1 (5 bases). Germline V lookup: CDR1 SGHTA, CDR2 FQGNSA. V lost 1 base to trimming and J lost 4 bases, with 17 bases between them. This CDR3 spans 17 amino acids. Here the CDR3 DNA reads TGTGCCAGCAGCTTAGGACTCTGGCGGGACTTGGGAAACACCATATATTTT. Amino acids: CASSLGLWRDLGNTIYF. Full variable domain (rest looked up from reference TRBV7-2 and TRBJ1-3): GAGVSQSPSNKVTEKGKDVELRCDPISGHTALYWYRQSLGQGLEFLIYFQGNSAPDKSGLPSDRFSAERTGGSVSTLTIQRTQQEDSAVYLCASSLGLWRDLGNTIYFGEGSWLTVV.

The rearrangement links TRBV27 to TRBJ2-2; D is unclear. CDR1 and CDR2 (germline): MNHEY, SMNVEV (reference sequence). The CDR3 is 13 residues long. Trimming pared 11 bases from V and 2 bases from J, leaving 12 bases between. The CDR3 reads CALGQPNTGELFF. The CDR3 DNA reads TGTGCCCTCGGGCAGCCTAACACCGGGGAGCTGTTTTTT.

V usage is TRBV7-6 and J usage is TRBJ2-3, with 11 bases that match TRBD2. CDR1 and CDR2 from the germline V gene are SGHVS and FNYEAQ. CDR3 size: 15 residues. The V segment lost 4 bases and the J segment 3 bases; nucleotides outside the gene matches: 3. The CDR3 DNA follows: TGTGCCAGCAGCTGGGCTAGCGGGGGGACAGATACGCAGTATTTT. Translating gives CASSWASGGTDTQYF.

This clonotype has a count of ten or more. The rearrangement joins TRBV12-3 or TRBV12-4 to TRBJ2-3; the D gene could be TRBD1 or TRBD2 (6 bases each). This CDR3 is 13 amino acids long. The V end was cut by 6 bases, the J end by 1 base, with 8 bases between. CDR3 region: CASREGGTDTQYF. The CDR3 DNA reads as TGTGCCAGCAGGGAGGGGGGCACAGATACGCAGTATTTT.

The gene calls are TRBV10-1 and TRBJ2-3; no clear D gene. CDR1 is WNHNN, CDR2 SYGVQD, per germline (reference sequence). The CDR3 sequence is 14 residues long. The V end lost 3 bases, the J end lost 2 bases, and 9 bases lay between the germline ends. The CDR3 is CASSDGRTTDTQYF. For the CDR3, the DNA is TGCGCCAGCAGTGATGGGCGAACCACAGATACGCAGTATTTT.

This clonotype was observed a few times. Here the CDR3 DNA reads TGTGCCAGCAGCCAAACAGGCTACAGCTCTGGAAACACCATATATTTT. Its protein product is CASSQTGYSSGNTIYF. The chain couples TRBV6-1 to TRBJ1-3; weak D call: TRBD1 (5 bases). Deletions cut 6 bases from V and 0 bases from J, with 15 bases between. From germline, CDR1 is MNHNS and CDR2 SASEGT. The CDR3 runs 16 residues.

The chain recombines TRBV2 with TRBJ2-1; TRBD2 is a possible D gene (5 bases). The germline CDR1 and CDR2 sequences are SNHLY and FYNNEI. This CDR3 comprises 13 residues. Trimming stripped 7 bases from V and 7 bases from J, with 14 bases between. CDR3 region: CASMDGVMNEQFF. In nucleotides, the CDR3 is TGTGCCAGCATGGACGGGGTAATGAATGAGCAGTTCTTC.

The rearrangement uses TRBV9 and TRBJ2-7; 11 bases agree with TRBD2. The CDR3 totals 14 residues. Trimming at V came to 3 bases and at J to 11 bases, leaving 10 bases not matched to a gene. The V gene's germline CDR1 is SGDLS and CDR2 YYNGEE. This CDR3 reads CASSEGTSGLRKYF. As DNA, the CDR3 is TGTGCCAGCAGCGAGGGGACTAGCGGTTTGAGGAAGTACTTC.

There are a few counts of this clonotype. The CDR3 DNA reads as TGTGCCATCAGTTCGGGTCTATCTTATGGCTACACCTTC. It encodes CAISSGLSYGYTF. The genes are TRBV10-3 and TRBJ1-2; D is unclear. The germline V gene encodes CDR1 ENHRY and CDR2 SYGVKD. Trimming left V 5 bases short and J 5 bases short, with 12 bases between. This CDR3 has 13 amino acids.

This clonotype was picked up a small number of times. V is TRBV5-1 and J is TRBJ2-1; D uncertain. Germline V gene data show CDR1 as SGHRS and CDR2 as YFSETQ. V was pared by 4 bases and J by 2 bases, with 10 bases between. The CDR3 has 14 amino acids. The CDR3 spells CASSTAGTYNEQFF. Here the CDR3 DNA reads TGCGCCAGCAGCACCGCAGGTACCTACAATGAGCAGTTCTTC.

The CDR3 reads CASRRDRENEKLFF. CDR3 DNA: TGCGCCAGCAGACGGGACAGGGAAAATGAAAAACTGTTTTTT. The chain couples TRBV5-1 to TRBJ1-4, with 9 nucleotides matching TRBD1. The CDR3 consists of 14 residues. Losses at the gene ends were 5 bases for V and 5 bases for J; bases not matched to a gene: 4. Germline V lookup: CDR1 SGHRS, CDR2 YFSETQ.

This clonotype was counted only a few times. The CDR3 DNA reads TGTGCCAGCAGCTTGGCCGGCATGGGGCCAGATACGCAGTATTTT. This gives the protein CASSLAGMGPDTQYF. J is TRBJ2-3 and V is TRBV5-6; weak D call: TRBD1 (5 bases). CDR3 length: 15 residues. The V end lost 0 bases, the J end lost 4 bases, and 12 bases lay between the germline ends. Per germline, CDR1 SGHDT and CDR2 YYEEEE. Based on the CDR3 plus reference TRBV5-6 and TRBJ2-3, the full variable domain is DAGVTQSPTHLIKTRGQQVTLRCSPKSGHDTVSWYQQALGQGPQFIFQYYEEEERQRGNFPDRFSGHQFPNYSSELNVNALLLGDSALYLCASSLAGMGPDTQYFGPGTRLTVL.

The V call is TRBV6-2 or TRBV6-3, the J call TRBJ2-7; TRBD2 matches at 9 bases. Germline loops: CDR1 MNHEY, CDR2 SVGEGT. The CDR3 runs to 14 residues. V was clipped by 6 bases and J by 4 bases; unmatched bases: 7. The CDR3 loop reads CASSSLAGAYEQYF. The CDR3 DNA is TGTGCCAGCAGCTCTTTAGCGGGAGCTTACGAGCAGTACTTC.

This clonotype came up a few times. The chain joins TRBV7-9 to TRBJ2-3; 8 bases line up with TRBD2. Germline-derived CDR1 and CDR2 are SEHNR and FQNEAQ (reference sequence). This CDR3 is built from 16 residues. J gave up 0 bases and V 6 bases, and 8 bases lay outside the gene matches. CDR3 in amino acids: CASSSGLADSTDTQYF. CDR3 in DNA: TGTGCCAGCAGTTCCGGACTAGCTGATAGCACAGATACGCAGTATTTT.

The rearrangement links TRBV7-6 to TRBJ2-1, with 10 bases identical to TRBD2. This CDR3 contains 15 residues. Germline V lookup: CDR1 SGHVS, CDR2 FNYEAQ. V shed 3 bases, J shed 10 bases, and the junction held 9 bases outside the gene matches. DNA for the CDR3: TGTGCCAGCAGCTTGCCTCTAGCGGGAGCAAACGAGCAGTTCTTC. It is translated as CASSLPLAGANEQFF.

This clonotype has a count of ten or more. This sequence joins TRBV29-1 and TRBJ2-2; a weak D match, TRBD2 (6 bases). The CDR3 is 14 residues long. Germline V gene data show CDR1 as SQVTM and CDR2 as ANQGSEA. Trimming removed 3 bases at V and 4 bases at J, with 12 bases between. As DNA, the CDR3 is TGCAGCGTTGAGGAGGGAGTGAGCACCGGGGAGCTGTTTTTT. Residues: CSVEEGVSTGELFF.

Ten or more counts support this clonotype. The chain couples TRBV11-2 to TRBJ2-1; D uncertain. CDR1 SGHAT and CDR2 FQNNGV come from the germline V gene. Trimming cost V 4 bases and J 3 bases, with 10 bases left between them. CDR3 length equals 14 residues. CDR3: CASSSAGHYNEQFF. CDR3 DNA: TGTGCCAGCAGCTCGGCCGGGCACTACAATGAGCAGTTCTTC.

This clonotype was picked up a small number of times. The genes are TRBV20-1 and TRBJ2-7, with 8 bases that match TRBD1. The CDR3 totals 14 residues. Per the germline V gene, CDR1 is DFQATT and CDR2 is SNEGSKA (reference sequence). V lost 1 base and J lost 5; bases outside the gene matches: 7. The CDR3 nucleotides read TGCAGTGCTAGAGCCTTGACAGGGGTCGACGAGCAGTACTTC. Amino acids: CSARALTGVDEQYF.